This T cell receptor (beta chain) was sequenced in a study of multiple sclerosis patients with progressive multifocal leukoencephalopathy (dated by TCRdb to the late 2010s). Describing the broader study: Controls were roughly 5 natalizumab-treated MS patients who did not develop PML, sampled longitudinally. Longitudinal follow-up was performed in two natalizumab-treated patients who later developed PML, from before therapy through 6 and 12 months to PML onset. The goal of the study was to detect any JC virus-specific or public T-cell expansions that arose at the time of PML onset. Peripheral T and B cells were examined in MS patients who went on to develop PML (4 under natalizumab, 1 after alemtuzumab) as well as in treated patients who did not. General conclusions and limits of the study: Less diverse TRB repertoires in most PML patients were suggested by lower normalized Shannon entropy, whereas values near 1 were observed in the natalizumab-treated controls. Only PML patients had TRB clones above 0.5% frequency, but the clones expanded at PML onset were already present before and during natalizumab therapy. When PML developed, neither common TRBV or TRBJ gene usage nor preferential TRBV-TRBJ pairings were detected. The analysis covered only peripheral blood, although cerebrospinal fluid or brain lymphocytes might be more informative for natalizumab-associated PML. Because the cohort was small and descriptive, it remained unclear whether the findings reflect JC virus infection or general immunocompromise.

On this clone: Its antigen is still unknown. Base-call qualities are not available, and no considerably larger clone is one nucleotide away.

Using the immunoSEQ two-step multiplex PCR at survey-level depth, TRB CDR3 regions were amplified from genomic DNA. Synthetic inline TR CDR3 controls covering all V-J pairings were spiked into each PCR so that template counts could be estimated and amplification bias removed. Reads went through processing to reduce amplification and sequencing bias, and quantification was done against synthetic TR CDR3 analogs. Per the original workflow: Raw data were processed in ImmunoSEQ Analyzer, removing out-of-frame sequences and CDR3s with stop codons, and genes were named by IMGT nomenclature. Repertoire diversity was summarized as normalized Shannon entropy, defined as 1 minus Pielou's evenness. TRB sequences were treated as identical only when sharing V gene, J gene and CDR3. Public PML clonotypes were CDR3s shared by two or more PML-onset samples but absent earlier, in controls, and in public databases. Skylign with the observed count method was used to analyze CDR3 amino acid composition at each position. The immuneACCESS repertoire file appears here via TCRdb, limited to in-frame rearrangements. These files lack a portion of the clones; in checked studies, under half of the deficit traces to unresolved V genes, and the cause of the others is not known. The V and J calls and clone size are taken from that table; D and trimming were inferred from the DNA. The sample yields 25,000 to 35,000 clones; 90% to 95% were counted once. The ten largest clones add up to 1.9% of the sample.

Counted from cysteine to phenylalanine, this CDR3 has 16 amino acids. Only the CDR3 portion is preserved as DNA: 48 bases, with reading frame beginning at the first base. Deletion took 1 base off V and 1 base off J, with a span of 10 bases between the germline ends. Per the germline V gene, SGHVS is the CDR1 and FQNEAQ is the CDR2. The time point label here, explained by the study, means: before natalizumab initiation. Every listed patient had earlier received interferon beta, and every PML patient was female. Blood samples at T0 were collected prior to the first natalizumab infusion. Isolation of peripheral blood mononuclear cells was performed by Ficoll-Hypaque density gradient centrifugation.

The origin of this receptor is a man under 40 with multiple sclerosis. The sequence joins TRBV7-8 to TRBJ2-2; the D region possibly corresponds to TRBD2 (5 bases align). The material sequenced was PBMCs. The nucleotide sequence reads TGTGCCAGCAGCTTAGAACAGCGGAGGAACACCGGGGAGCTGTTTTTT. It specifies CASSLEQRRNTGELFF. Joined to the reference TRBV7-8 and TRBJ2-2 proteins, this CDR3 gives the full variable domain: GAGVSQSPRYKVAKRGQDVALRCDPISGHVSLFWYQQALGQGPEFLTYFQNEAQLDKSGLPSDRFFAERPEGSVSTLKIQRTQQEDSAVYLCASSLEQRRNTGELFFGEGSRLTVL.